What follows describes a single T cell receptor beta chain. What it binds is unknown. The data stem from a study of response to subunit inactivated influenza vaccine. Findings of the study overall: T cells newly recruited by each seasonal influenza vaccination are few, the authors suggested.

J was trimmed by 7 bases and V by 3 bases; bases with no gene match: 3. This CDR3 has 13 residues. TCRdb redid the calling of the RT-PCR reads with MiXCR, one entry per CDR3 protein. The profile shows around 190,000 distinct CDR3 sequences, around 8.8% of them singletons. The chain carries TRBV12-3 or TRBV12-4 and TRBJ1-5; TRBD1 matches at 7 bases. This specimen was non-naive T cells sorted from PBMCs, taken on the day of vaccination. This TCR was recovered from a man over 45 who received an inactivated influenza vaccine. The CDR3 reads CASSFSGGQPQHF. Written as DNA, the CDR3 is TGTGCCAGCAGTTTCTCAGGGGGACAGCCCCAGCATTTT.